The TCR beta chain under discussion was sequenced for a study of blood T cell repertoires in COVID-19. About the research overall: Researchers got acute and convalescent COVID-19 samples from the United States, Italy and Spain. The analysed material was cDNA or gDNA that came from T cells, B-cell-depleted T cells, or PBMCs.

Method: immunoSEQ multiplex PCR; TCRdb's copy keeps in-frame clones and lacks some. The data show about 170,000 clones, with roughly 78% seen just once and about 20% held by the top ten. Adults between about 18 and 89 years of age took part from fewer than 30 US areas. Looked up from germline, CDR1 is SEHNR and CDR2 is FQNEAQ (reference sequence). This CDR3 is built from 13 residues. Trimming left V 3 bases short and J 8 bases short, with 8 bases between. The gene calls are TRBV7-9 and TRBJ1-6; a weak D match, TRBD1 (6 bases). The TCR comes from a woman between 65 and 79 years old in a cohort exposed to, infected with or recovered from COVID-19 (not recorded which). Sequencing was done on a sample of PBMCs or T cells enriched from blood (not recorded which). CDR3 nucleotide sequence: TGTGCCAGCAGCTTGACAGGATATTCACCCCTCCACTTT. This codes for CASSLTGYSPLHF.